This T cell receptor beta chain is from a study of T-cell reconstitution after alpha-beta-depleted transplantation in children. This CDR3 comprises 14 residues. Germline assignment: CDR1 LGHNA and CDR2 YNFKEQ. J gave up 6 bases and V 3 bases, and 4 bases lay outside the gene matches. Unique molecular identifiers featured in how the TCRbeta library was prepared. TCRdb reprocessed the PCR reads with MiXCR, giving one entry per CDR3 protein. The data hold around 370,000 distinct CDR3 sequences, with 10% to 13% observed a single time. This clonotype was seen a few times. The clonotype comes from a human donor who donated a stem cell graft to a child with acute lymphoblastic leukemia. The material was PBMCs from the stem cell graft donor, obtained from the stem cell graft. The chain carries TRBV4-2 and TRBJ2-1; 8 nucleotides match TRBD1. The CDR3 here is CASSHPGTGNEQFF. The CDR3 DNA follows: TGTGCCAGCAGCCATCCCGGGACAGGCAATGAGCAGTTCTTC.